Reported below is one TCR beta chain. The CDR3 runs 13 residues. V trimming: 1 base; J trimming: 8 bases; junction bases outside the gene matches: 3. Germline loops: CDR1 LGHNA, CDR2 YSLEER. This specimen belongs to a study of T cells in Graves' hyperthyroidism and ophthalmopathy. RNA transcripts yielded amplified TCR beta CDR3 regions. A set of HTBI primers served as the primers for a first-round RT-PCR of the TCR CDR3. TCRdb called the multiplex PCR reads again in MiXCR, with one record for every CDR3 protein. The data contain around 490,000 distinct CDR3 sequences, about 20% of them singletons. The J gene is TRBJ1-2, the V gene TRBV4-3; 8 bases match TRBD1. Sequenced sample: blood. The clonotype was recovered from a man aged 40-49 years with Graves' ophthalmopathy. This chain's CDR3 is CASSQATGAGYTF. Written as DNA, the CDR3 is TGCGCCAGCAGCCAAGCGACAGGGGCCGGCTACACCTTC.